This T cell receptor beta chain was sequenced during a study of response to subunit inactivated influenza vaccine. Whole-study results and caveats: The authors suggested that every seasonal influenza vaccination recruits few new T cells.

Trimming left V 3 bases short and J 4 bases short, with 9 bases between. This CDR3 comprises 14 residues. Germline V gene sequence: CDR1 MNHEY, CDR2 SMNVEV (reference sequence). This clonotype was found a few times. No antigen is known for it. TCRdb reprocessed the RT-PCR reads via MiXCR and lists one record per CDR3 protein. The top ten clones hold about 10% of a sample with around 750,000 distinct CDR3 sequences, approximately 22% of them seen once. The V call is TRBV27, the J call TRBJ2-2, with D uncertain. Sequenced material: PBMCs from blood, taken 4 to 6 days after vaccination. The TCR was taken from a man over 45 who received an inactivated influenza vaccine. This CDR3 reads CASSLLQSTGELFF. In DNA form, the CDR3 reads TGTGCCAGCAGTTTGTTACAGTCCACCGGGGAGCTGTTTTTT.